The clone carrying this TCR beta chain was found a few times. The data are from a study of T cells in localized non-small cell lung cancer. The CDR3 spans 15 residues. CDR1 and CDR2 from the germline V gene are SGHVS and FQNEAQ. V was clipped by 3 bases and J by 0 bases, with 12 bases between them. Sequencing used immunoSEQ multiplex PCR; TCRdb keeps in-frame clones, though not all of them. The sample includes about 33,000 clones, around four fifths of them seen just once. The clonotype originates from a male donor at least 60 years old with stage III squamous cell lung carcinoma. The gene calls are TRBV7-8 and TRBJ2-7, with no clear D. Sequenced material: peripheral blood, taken before any cancer treatment. The CDR3 loop is CASSFGATFSYEQYF. The CDR3 DNA reads TGTGCCAGCAGCTTCGGAGCGACGTTCTCCTACGAGCAGTACTTC.